This T cell receptor beta chain emerged from a study of blood T cell repertoires in COVID-19. As for the study in general: Samples of COVID-19 (acute and convalescent) were obtained from the United States, Italy and Spain.

The CDR3 is 14 residues long. The germline V and J ends were trimmed by 6 bases and 3 bases, with 15 bases remaining between them. The germline V gene encodes CDR1 MNHNY and CDR2 SVGAGI (reference sequence). Method: immunoSEQ multiplex PCR; TCRdb's copy keeps in-frame clones and lacks some. The table shows about 68,000 clones, with around 86% occurring only once. The TCR was taken from an older woman with acute or convalescent COVID-19. Input material: peripheral blood. The chain employs TRBV6-6 and TRBJ2-7; weak D call: TRBD1 (6 bases). CDR3 residues: CASRLQGKFYEQYF. The CDR3, as DNA: TGTGCCAGCAGACTACAGGGTAAATTCTACGAGCAGTACTTC.